Included here is one T cell receptor beta chain sequence, with context. What it recognizes is unknown. V lost 8 bases to trimming and J lost 4 bases; unmatched junction nucleotides: 12. The germline gives CDR1 MNHGY, CDR2 SAAAGT. This CDR3 spans 15 amino acids. The data were taken from a study of T cells in localized non-small cell lung cancer. The study's findings and limits: Greater blood T cell density accompanied longer overall survival.

The assay was immunoSEQ multiplex PCR, and TCRdb's table has in-frame clones only and misses some. This sample has a few thousand clones, with under 30% found just once. The gene calls are TRBV6-8 and TRBJ2-7; 9 nucleotides match TRBD1. The receptor was derived from a man aged 35-75 years with stage I lung adenocarcinoma. The specimen comprised normal lung tissue next to the tumor, sampled before any cancer treatment. CDR3 nucleotide sequence: TGTGCCAGCTCCTGGGAGGGGACAGGGATGTACGAGCAGTACTTC. Residues: CASSWEGTGMYEQYF.